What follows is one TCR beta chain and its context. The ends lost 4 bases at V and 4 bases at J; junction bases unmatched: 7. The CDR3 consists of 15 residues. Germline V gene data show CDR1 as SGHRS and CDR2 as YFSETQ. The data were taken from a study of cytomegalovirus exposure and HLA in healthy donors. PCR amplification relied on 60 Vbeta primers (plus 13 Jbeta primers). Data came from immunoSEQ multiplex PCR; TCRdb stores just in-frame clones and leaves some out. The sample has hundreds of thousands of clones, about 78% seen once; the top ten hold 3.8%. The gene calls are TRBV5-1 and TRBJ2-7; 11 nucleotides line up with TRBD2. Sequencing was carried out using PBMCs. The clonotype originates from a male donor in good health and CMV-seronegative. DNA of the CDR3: TGCGCCAGCAGCGCGGCCGGGACTAGCGGATACGAGCAGTACTTC. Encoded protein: CASSAAGTSGYEQYF.